This T cell receptor (beta chain) was documented in a study of T cell repertoires in cytomegalovirus infection. Trimming took 0 bases from V and 2 from J, leaving 12 bases between them. This CDR3 has 16 residues. One entry per CDR3 protein, called by TCRdb with MiXCR from the reads. The table lists about 69,000 distinct CDR3 sequences, 25% to 30% of them singletons. To note about this clonotype: Its antigen is as yet unknown.

Study findings and constraints: The ex vivo response showed dominance by HLA-C-restricted CMV-specific TCR beta clonotypes.

Sequenced material: CD8+ T cells from cultured PBMCs, taken from culture after CMV antigen stimulation. This sequence joins TRBV5-3 and TRBJ1-3; D is unresolved. TRBV5-3 qualifies as an ORF whose function is uncertain. This clonotype was sampled from a human donor in good health (CMV status not recorded). Some clones in this sample may be carry-over from other donors' samples. The CDR3 protein is CARSLDCGQTGNTIYF. In DNA form, the CDR3 reads TGTGCCAGAAGCTTGGACTGTGGGCAGACTGGAAACACCATATATTTT.